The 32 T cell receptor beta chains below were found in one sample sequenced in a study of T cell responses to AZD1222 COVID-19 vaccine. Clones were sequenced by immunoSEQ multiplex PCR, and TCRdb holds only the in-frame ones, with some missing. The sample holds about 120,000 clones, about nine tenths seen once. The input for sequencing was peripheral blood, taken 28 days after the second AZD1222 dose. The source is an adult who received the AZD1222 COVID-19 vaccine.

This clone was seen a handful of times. The CDR3 is CASSLAGTSAYNEQFF. CDR3 in DNA: TGTGCCAGCAGCTTAGCCGGGACTAGCGCATACAATGAGCAGTTCTTC. This chain joins TRBV13 and TRBJ2-1, with TRBD2 identical over 10 bases. The CDR3 length is 16 residues. V lost 1 base and J lost 4; bases outside the gene matches: 4. CDR1 and CDR2 (germline): PRHDT, FYEKMQ (reference sequence).

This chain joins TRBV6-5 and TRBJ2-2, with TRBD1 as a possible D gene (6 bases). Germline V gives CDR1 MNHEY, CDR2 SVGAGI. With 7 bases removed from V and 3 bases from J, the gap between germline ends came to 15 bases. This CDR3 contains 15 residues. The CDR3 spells CASIEQGPDTGELFF. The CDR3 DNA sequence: TGTGCCAGCATCGAACAGGGACCTGACACCGGGGAGCTGTTTTTT.

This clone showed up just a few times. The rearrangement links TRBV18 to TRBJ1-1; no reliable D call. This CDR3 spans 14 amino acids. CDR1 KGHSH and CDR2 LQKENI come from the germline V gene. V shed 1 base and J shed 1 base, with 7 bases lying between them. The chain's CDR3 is CASSPQGANTEAFF. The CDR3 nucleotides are TGTGCCAGCTCACCACAGGGAGCGAACACTGAAGCTTTCTTT.

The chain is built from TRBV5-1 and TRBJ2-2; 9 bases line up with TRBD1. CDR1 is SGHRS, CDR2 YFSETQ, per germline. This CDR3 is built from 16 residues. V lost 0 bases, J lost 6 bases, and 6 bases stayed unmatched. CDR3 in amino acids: CASSLVQGAGSGELFF. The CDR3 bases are TGCGCCAGCAGCTTGGTACAGGGGGCCGGGTCCGGGGAGCTGTTTTTT.

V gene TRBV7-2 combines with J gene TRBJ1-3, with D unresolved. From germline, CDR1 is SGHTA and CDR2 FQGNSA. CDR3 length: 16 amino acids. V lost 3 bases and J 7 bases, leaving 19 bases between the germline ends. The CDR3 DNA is TGTGCCAGCAGCTTCGTTGGACGGGTTCTTAGTAACACCATATATTTT. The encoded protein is CASSFVGRVLSNTIYF.

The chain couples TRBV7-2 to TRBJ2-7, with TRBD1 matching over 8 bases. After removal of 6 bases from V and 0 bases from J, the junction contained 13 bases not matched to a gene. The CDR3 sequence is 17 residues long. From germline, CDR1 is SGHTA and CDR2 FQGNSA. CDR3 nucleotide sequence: TGTGCCAGCAGTCAGGGACAGGCCCTCAGGAGCTCCTACGAGCAGTACTTC. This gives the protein CASSQGQALRSSYEQYF.

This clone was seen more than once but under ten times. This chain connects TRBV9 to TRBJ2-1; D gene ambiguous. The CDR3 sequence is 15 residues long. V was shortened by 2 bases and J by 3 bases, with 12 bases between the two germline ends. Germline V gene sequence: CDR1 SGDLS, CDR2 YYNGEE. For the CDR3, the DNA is TGTGCCAGCAGCGTCTCCCTTGGGGACTACAATGAGCAGTTCTTC. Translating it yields CASSVSLGDYNEQFF.

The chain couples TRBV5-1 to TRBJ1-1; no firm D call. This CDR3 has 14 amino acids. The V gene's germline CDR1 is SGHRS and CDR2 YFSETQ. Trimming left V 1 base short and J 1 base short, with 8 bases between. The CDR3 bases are TGCGCCAGCAGCTTGACCCGAAAGAACACTGAAGCTTTCTTT. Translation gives CASSLTRKNTEAFF.

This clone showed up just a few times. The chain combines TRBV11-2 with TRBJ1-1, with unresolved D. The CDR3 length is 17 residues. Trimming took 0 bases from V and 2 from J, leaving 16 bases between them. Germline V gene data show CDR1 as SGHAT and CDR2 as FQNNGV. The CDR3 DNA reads TGTGCCAGCAGCTTAGATCAAGGGTGGCAGATAAACACTGAAGCTTTCTTT. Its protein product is CASSLDQGWQINTEAFF.

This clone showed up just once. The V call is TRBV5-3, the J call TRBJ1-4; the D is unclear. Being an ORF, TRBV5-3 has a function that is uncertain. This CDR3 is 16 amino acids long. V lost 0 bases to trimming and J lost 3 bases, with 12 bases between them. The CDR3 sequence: CARSLALTVPNEKLFF. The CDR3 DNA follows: TGTGCCAGAAGCTTGGCCCTAACAGTCCCTAATGAAAAACTGTTTTTT.

CDR3 in amino acids: CASSRSGTGGDFYGYTF. CDR3 bases: TGTGCCAGCAGCCGCTCCGGGACAGGGGGCGATTTTTATGGCTACACCTTC. This chain connects TRBV5-4 to TRBJ1-2, with 12 bases matching TRBD1. The CDR3 consists of 17 residues. In germline, CDR1 is SGHNT, CDR2 YYREEE (reference sequence). V lost 4 bases, J lost 5 bases, and 12 bases stayed unmatched.

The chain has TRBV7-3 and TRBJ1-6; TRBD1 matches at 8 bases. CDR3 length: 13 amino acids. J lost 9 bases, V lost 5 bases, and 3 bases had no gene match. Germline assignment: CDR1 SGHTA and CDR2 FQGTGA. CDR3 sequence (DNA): TGTGCCAGCAGCGCGGGACAGGTTTCACCCCTCCACTTT. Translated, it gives CASSAGQVSPLHF.

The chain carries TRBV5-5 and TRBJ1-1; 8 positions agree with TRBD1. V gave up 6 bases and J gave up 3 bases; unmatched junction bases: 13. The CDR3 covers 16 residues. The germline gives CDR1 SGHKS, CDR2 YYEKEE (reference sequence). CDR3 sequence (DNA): TGTGCCAGCACCAGCAGGGGGCCACTATGGGACACTGAAGCTTTCTTT. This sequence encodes CASTSRGPLWDTEAFF.

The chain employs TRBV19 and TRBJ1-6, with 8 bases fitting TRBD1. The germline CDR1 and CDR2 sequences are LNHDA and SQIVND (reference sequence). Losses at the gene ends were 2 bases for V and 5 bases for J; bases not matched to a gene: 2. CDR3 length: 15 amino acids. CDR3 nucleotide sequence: TGTGCCAGTAGTATACTGACAGGGGATAATTCACCCCTCCACTTT. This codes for CASSILTGDNSPLHF.

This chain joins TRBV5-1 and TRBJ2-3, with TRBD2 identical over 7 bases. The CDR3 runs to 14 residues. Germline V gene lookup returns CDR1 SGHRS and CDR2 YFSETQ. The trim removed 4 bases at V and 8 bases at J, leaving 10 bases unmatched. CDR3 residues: CASSLEAGLRTQYF. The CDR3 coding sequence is TGCGCCAGCAGCCTGGAAGCGGGGCTTCGTACGCAGTATTTT.

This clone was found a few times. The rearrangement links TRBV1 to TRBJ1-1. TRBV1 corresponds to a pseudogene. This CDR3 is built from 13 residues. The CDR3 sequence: CTSSQDLGTEAFF. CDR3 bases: TGCACCAGCAGCCAAGATCTGGGGACTGAAGCTTTCTTT.

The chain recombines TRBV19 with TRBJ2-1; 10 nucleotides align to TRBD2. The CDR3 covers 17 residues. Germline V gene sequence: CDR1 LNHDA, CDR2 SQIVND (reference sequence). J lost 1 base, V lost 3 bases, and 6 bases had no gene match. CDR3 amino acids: CASSIRSGGGSYNEQFF. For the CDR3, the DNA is TGTGCCAGTAGTATCCGAAGCGGGGGGGGATCCTACAATGAGCAGTTCTTC.

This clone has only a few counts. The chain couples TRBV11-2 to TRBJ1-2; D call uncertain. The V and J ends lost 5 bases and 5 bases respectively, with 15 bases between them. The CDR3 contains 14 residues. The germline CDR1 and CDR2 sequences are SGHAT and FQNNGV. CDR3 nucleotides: TGTGCCAGCAGCCTCCGGACTGGACTATATGGCTACACCTTC. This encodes CASSLRTGLYGYTF.

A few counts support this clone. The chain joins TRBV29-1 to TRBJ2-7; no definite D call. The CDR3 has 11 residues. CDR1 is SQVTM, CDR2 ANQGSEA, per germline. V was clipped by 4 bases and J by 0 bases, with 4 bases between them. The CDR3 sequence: CSVGYSYEQYF. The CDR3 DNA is TGCAGCGTTGGATACTCCTACGAGCAGTACTTC.

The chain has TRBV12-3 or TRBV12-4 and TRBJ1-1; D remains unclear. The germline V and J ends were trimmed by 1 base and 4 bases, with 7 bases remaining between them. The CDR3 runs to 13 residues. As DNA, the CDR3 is TGTGCCAGCAGTTTAGTCGGGTCCACTGAAGCTTTCTTT. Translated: CASSLVGSTEAFF.

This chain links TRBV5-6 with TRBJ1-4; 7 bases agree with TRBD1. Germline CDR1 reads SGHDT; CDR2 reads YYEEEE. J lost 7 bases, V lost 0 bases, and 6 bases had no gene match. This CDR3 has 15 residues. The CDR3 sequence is CASSLVTGMGEKLFF. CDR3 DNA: TGTGCCAGCAGCTTGGTGACAGGGATGGGTGAAAAACTGTTTTTT. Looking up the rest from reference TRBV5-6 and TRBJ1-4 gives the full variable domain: DAGVTQSPTHLIKTRGQQVTLRCSPKSGHDTVSWYQQALGQGPQFIFQYYEEEERQRGNFPDRFSGHQFPNYSSELNVNALLLGDSALYLCASSLVTGMGEKLFFGSGTQLSVL.

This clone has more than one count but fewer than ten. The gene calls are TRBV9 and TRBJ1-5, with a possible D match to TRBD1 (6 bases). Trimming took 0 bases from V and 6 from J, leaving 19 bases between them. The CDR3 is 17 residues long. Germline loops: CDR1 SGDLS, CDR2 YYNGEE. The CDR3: CASSVEGGAWNSQPQHF. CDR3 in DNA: TGTGCCAGCAGCGTAGAGGGGGGGGCTTGGAATTCTCAGCCCCAGCATTTT.

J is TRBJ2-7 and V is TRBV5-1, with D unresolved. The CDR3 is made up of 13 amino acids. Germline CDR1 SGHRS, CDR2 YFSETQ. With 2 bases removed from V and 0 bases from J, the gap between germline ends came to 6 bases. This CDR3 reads CASSFDTSYEQYF. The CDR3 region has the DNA TGCGCCAGCAGCTTTGACACCTCCTACGAGCAGTACTTC.

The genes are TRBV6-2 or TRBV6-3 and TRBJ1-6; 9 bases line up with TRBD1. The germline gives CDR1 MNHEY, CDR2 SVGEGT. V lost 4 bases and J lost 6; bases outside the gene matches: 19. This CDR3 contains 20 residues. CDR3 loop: CASSWGAPGQGGRGNSPLHF. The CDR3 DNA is TGTGCCAGCAGTTGGGGTGCACCGGGACAGGGAGGCCGAGGTAATTCACCCCTCCACTTT.

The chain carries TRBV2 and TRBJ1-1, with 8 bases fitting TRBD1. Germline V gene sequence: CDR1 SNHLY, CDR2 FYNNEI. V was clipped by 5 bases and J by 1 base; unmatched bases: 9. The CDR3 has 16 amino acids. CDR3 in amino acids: CASSRQGATKNTEAFF. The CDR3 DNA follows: TGTGCCAGCAGTCGGCAGGGGGCCACGAAGAACACTGAAGCTTTCTTT.

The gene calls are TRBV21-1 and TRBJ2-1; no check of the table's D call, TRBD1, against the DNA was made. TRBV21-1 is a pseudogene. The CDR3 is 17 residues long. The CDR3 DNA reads TGTGCCAGCAGCATCCCTTGCCTGATACGGACAGCGAATGAGCAGTTCTTC. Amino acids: CASSIPCLIRTANEQFF.

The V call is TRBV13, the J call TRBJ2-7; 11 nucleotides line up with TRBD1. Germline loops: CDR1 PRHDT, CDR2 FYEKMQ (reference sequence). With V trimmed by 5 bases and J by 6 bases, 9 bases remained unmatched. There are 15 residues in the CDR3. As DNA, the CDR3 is TGTGCCAGCAGCCCCCGGACAGGGGGCGCGTCCGAGCAGTACTTC. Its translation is CASSPRTGGASEQYF.

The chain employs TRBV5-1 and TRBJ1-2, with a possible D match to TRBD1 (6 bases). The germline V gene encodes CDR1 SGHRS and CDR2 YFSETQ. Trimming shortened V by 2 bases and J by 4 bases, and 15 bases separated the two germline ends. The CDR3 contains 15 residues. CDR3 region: CASSFGGGGVYGYTF. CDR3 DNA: TGCGCCAGCAGCTTTGGAGGTGGGGGCGTCTATGGCTACACCTTC.

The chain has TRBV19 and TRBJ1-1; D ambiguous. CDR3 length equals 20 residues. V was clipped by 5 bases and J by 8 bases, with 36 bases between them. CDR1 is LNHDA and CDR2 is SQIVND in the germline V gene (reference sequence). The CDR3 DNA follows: TGTGCCAGTAGTGCCACGGACCTCAGTCCCAGTGAGCACGCGTTGGAGGAAGCTTTCTTT. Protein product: CASSATDLSPSEHALEEAFF.

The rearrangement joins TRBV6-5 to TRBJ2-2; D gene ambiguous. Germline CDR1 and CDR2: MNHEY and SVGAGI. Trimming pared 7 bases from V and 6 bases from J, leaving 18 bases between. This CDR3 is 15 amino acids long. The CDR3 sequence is CASTQRALRAGELFF. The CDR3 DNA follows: TGTGCCAGCACTCAACGGGCTCTACGGGCCGGGGAGCTGTTTTTT.

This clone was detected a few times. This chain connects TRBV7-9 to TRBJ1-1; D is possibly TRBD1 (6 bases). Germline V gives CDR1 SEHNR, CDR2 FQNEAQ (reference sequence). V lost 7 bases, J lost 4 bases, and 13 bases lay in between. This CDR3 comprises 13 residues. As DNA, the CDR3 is TGTGCCAGCACAAAGGAGGGGGGCACTGAAGCTTTCTTT. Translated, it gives CASTKEGGTEAFF.

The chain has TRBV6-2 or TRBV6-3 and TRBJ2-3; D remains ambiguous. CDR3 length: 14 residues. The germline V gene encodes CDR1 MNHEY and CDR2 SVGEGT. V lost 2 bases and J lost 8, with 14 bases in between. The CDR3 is CASSYDLLSGTQYF. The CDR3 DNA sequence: TGTGCCAGCAGTTACGACCTTCTTTCTGGTACGCAGTATTTT.